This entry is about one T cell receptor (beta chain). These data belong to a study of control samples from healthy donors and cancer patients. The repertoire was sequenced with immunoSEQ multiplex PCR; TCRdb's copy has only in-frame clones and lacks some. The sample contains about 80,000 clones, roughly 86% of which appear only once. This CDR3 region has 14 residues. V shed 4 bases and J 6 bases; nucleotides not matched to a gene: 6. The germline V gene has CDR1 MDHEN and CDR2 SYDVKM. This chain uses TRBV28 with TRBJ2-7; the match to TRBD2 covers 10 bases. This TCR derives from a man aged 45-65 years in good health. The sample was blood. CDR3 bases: TGTGCCAGCAGTTCAAAGCGGGGGGGCTCCGAGCAGTACTTC. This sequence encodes CASSSKRGGSEQYF.